This TCR beta chain was identified during a study of shared clonotypes between healthy human individuals. Study observations and caveats: Larger estimated richness was generally recorded for naive subsets relative to memory subsets. An expected dependence of interdonor clonotype sharing on sequencing depth was noted. Shared clonotypes: about 5% naive CD4, around 3.5% naive CD8, 2.3% memory CD4, 0.4% to 0.5% memory CD8.

Worth noting for this clone: Its antigen is currently unknown.

The CDR3 has 15 amino acids. Deletions cut 0 bases from V and 4 bases from J, with 13 bases between. CDR1 and CDR2 from the germline V gene are SGHRS and YFSETQ. Libraries were prepared by immunoSEQ multiplex PCR; TCRdb keeps only in-frame clonotypes and omits some of them. The table has roughly 1.4 million clones, just under 99% seen once; the top ten hold 0.36%. All donors qualified as healthy HIV-negative adults and had experienced no recent acute infections or vaccinations. Specimen: naive CD4+ T cells sorted from blood. This sample's subset: CD45RA+ positively selected. The receptor's source is a man in his thirties or forties in good health. J is TRBJ1-2 and V is TRBV5-1, with a possible D match to TRBD1 (5 bases). DNA of the CDR3: TGCGCCAGCAGCTTGGTGCCAGGGCTTATCTATGGCTACACCTTC. Translation gives CASSLVPGLIYGYTF.